This is a list of T cell receptor beta chains from one sample in a study of graft-versus-host responses after intestinal transplantation. No antigen is known for these receptors. The repertoire was sequenced with immunoSEQ multiplex PCR; TCRdb's copy has only in-frame clones and lacks some. The sample carries 100,000 or so clones, roughly 87% recorded once. The specimen comprised unstimulated CD4+ T cells sorted from spleen or lymph node cells, sampled before transplant. These receptors came from a human donor who was the organ donor for an intestinal transplant. CDR3s include the opening cysteine and the closing phenylalanine or tryptophan. D genes are given only for firm matches. A row's size may be missing; if present it is once, few, many or a size class.

CDR3aa	CDR3nt	abundance	j_gene	d_gene	v_gene
CASRPDRASNQPQHF	TGTGCCAGCAGACCCGACAGGGCTAGCAATCAGCCCCAGCATTTT	.	TRBJ1-5	TRBD1	TRBV2
CASSQGVYNSPLHF	TGTGCCAGCAGCCAGGGGGTTTATAATTCACCCCTCCACTTT	.	TRBJ1-6	.	TRBV14
CASSVFRLAKEQYF	TGTGCCAGCAGCGTCTTCAGACTAGCGAAAGAGCAGTACTTC	.	TRBJ2-7	TRBD2	TRBV9
CASSFTGLGGELFF	TGTGCCAGTAGTTTTACAGGGCTGGGCGGGGAGCTGTTTTTT	.	TRBJ2-2	.	TRBV19
CASSPEVGSTEAFF	TGTGCCAGCAGCCCAGAAGTGGGGAGCACTGAAGCTTTCTTT	.	TRBJ1-1	.	TRBV5-6
CASWDRGRNQPQHF	TGTGCCAGCTGGGACAGGGGGAGAAATCAGCCCCAGCATTTT	.	TRBJ1-5	TRBD1	TRBV19
CASSTTGGTGTGANVLTF	TGTGCCAGCAGCACGACAGGGGGCACAGGGACTGGGGCCAACGTCCTGACTTTC	.	TRBJ2-6	TRBD1	TRBV9
CASRDRGLNEQYF	TGTGCCAGCAGGGACAGGGGGCTCAACGAGCAGTACTTC	.	TRBJ2-7	TRBD1	TRBV28
CASSYTPGLVNEQFF	TGTGCCAGCAGTTACACACCGGGACTAGTCAATGAGCAGTTCTTC	.	TRBJ2-1	TRBD2	TRBV6-5
CASSLVGVTGELFF	TGTGCCAGCAGCTTGGTGGGGGTTACCGGGGAGCTGTTTTTT	.	TRBJ2-2	.	TRBV5-4
CASSLSDRSGYEQYF	TGTGCCAGCTCACTATCCGACAGGAGCGGCTACGAGCAGTACTTC	.	TRBJ2-7	.	TRBV18
CAIRDGEGANSPLHF	TGTGCCATCAGGGATGGGGAGGGAGCCAATTCACCCCTCCACTTT	.	TRBJ1-6	.	TRBV10-3
CASSFIAGRYNEQFF	TGTGCCAGCAGTTTCATAGCGGGGAGATACAATGAGCAGTTCTTC	.	TRBJ2-1	TRBD2	TRBV27
CASSLGGGSYNEQFF	TGTGCCAGCAGCTTAGGTGGAGGGAGCTACAATGAGCAGTTCTTC	.	TRBJ2-1	.	TRBV7-2
CASKFGGSGPTYEQYF	TGTGCCAGCAAATTTGGTGGGTCGGGGCCCACCTACGAGCAGTACTTC	.	TRBJ2-7	.	TRBV2
CASSLWAGTMNTEAFF	TGTGCCAGCAGCTTGTGGGCCGGGACTATGAACACTGAAGCTTTCTTT	.	TRBJ1-1	.	TRBV5-6
CASSEQGITEAFF	TGTGCCAGCAGTGAACAGGGGATCACTGAAGCTTTCTTT	.	TRBJ1-1	.	TRBV2
CASSSGDRGYNQPQHF	TGTGCCAGCAGTTCCGGGGACAGGGGTTACAATCAGCCCCAGCATTTT	.	TRBJ1-5	TRBD1	TRBV28
CSVDLGTRPETQYF	TGCAGCGTTGACCTGGGGACTAGACCAGAGACCCAGTACTTC	.	TRBJ2-5	TRBD2	TRBV29-1
CASSPGHFEQFF	TGTGCCAGCAGCCCAGGGCATTTTGAGCAGTTCTTC	.	TRBJ2-1	.	TRBV11-2
CASSPARTGAGNTIYF	TGTGCCAGCAGCCCCGCACGGACAGGGGCTGGAAACACCATATATTTT	once	TRBJ1-3	TRBD1	TRBV11-2
CASSSTGTGISGGYTF	TGTGCCAGCAGCTCTACCGGGACAGGGATCTCAGGCGGCTACACCTTC	few	TRBJ1-2	TRBD1	TRBV5-5
CATSSTGGITEAFF	TGTGCCACCAGCAGTACAGGGGGAATCACTGAAGCTTTCTTT	few	TRBJ1-1	TRBD1	TRBV15
CASSHRGQETQYF	TGCGCCAGCAGTCACAGGGGACAAGAGACCCAGTACTTC	.	TRBJ2-5	.	TRBV23-1
CASSQDFGLGQVDSYNSPLHF	TGCGCCAGCAGCCAAGATTTCGGCCTAGGACAGGTCGATTCCTATAATTCACCCCTCCACTTT	.	TRBJ1-6	TRBD1	TRBV4-1
CASSSQPGGGEAFF	TGTGCCAGCAGCTCTCAGCCAGGGGGCGGTGAAGCTTTCTTT	once	TRBJ1-1	TRBD1	TRBV5-4
CASSVGLTGGAGELFF	TGTGCCAGCAGCGTAGGGCTCACAGGGGGGGCCGGGGAGCTGTTTTTT	.	TRBJ2-2	.	TRBV9
CAWSVMRNSYNEQFF	TGTGCCTGGAGTGTAATGCGGAACTCCTACAATGAGCAGTTCTTC	once	TRBJ2-1	.	TRBV30
CASSADSYEQYF	TGTGCCAGCAGTGCTGACTCCTACGAGCAGTACTTC	.	TRBJ2-7	.	TRBV6-1
CATARLAGPQETQYF	TGTGCCACCGCCCGACTAGCGGGGCCCCAAGAGACCCAGTACTTC	.	TRBJ2-5	TRBD2	TRBV6-5
CASSSTSGGRGTDTQYF	TGTGCCAGCAGCTCGACGTCCGGGGGTCGAGGCACAGATACGCAGTATTTT	.	TRBJ2-3	.	TRBV7-3
CASSLAGRTNEKLFF	TGTGCCAGCAGCCTAGCGGGGCGAACTAATGAAAAACTGTTTTTT	.	TRBJ1-4	.	TRBV7-9
CASSLGTSAEETQYF	TGTGCCAGCAGTTTGGGGACTAGCGCTGAAGAGACCCAGTACTTC	.	TRBJ2-5	TRBD2	TRBV28
CAWAQGTGPSYEQYF	TGTGCCTGGGCCCAGGGGACAGGTCCTTCCTACGAGCAGTACTTC	.	TRBJ2-7	TRBD1	TRBV30
CASSRDNTEAFF	TGTGCCAGCAGCCGGGACAACACTGAAGCTTTCTTT	.	TRBJ1-1	.	TRBV5-6
CASSVREKLFF	TGTGCCAGCAGTGTACGTGAAAAACTGTTTTTT	.	TRBJ1-4	.	TRBV2
CSASSWETQYF	TGCAGTGCTAGTTCTTGGGAGACCCAGTACTTC	once	TRBJ2-5	.	TRBV20-1
CASSAYDRGSYNEQFF	TGTGCCAGCAGCGCGTACGACAGGGGGTCCTACAATGAGCAGTTCTTC	.	TRBJ2-1	TRBD1	TRBV7-9
CASSSWTSGGALDTQYF	TGTGCCAGCAGCTCCTGGACTAGCGGGGGGGCATTAGATACGCAGTATTTT	.	TRBJ2-3	TRBD2	TRBV11-2
CASSSQGGRGGYGYTF	TGTGCCAGCAGTTCTCAGGGGGGGCGCGGGGGCTATGGCTACACCTTC	.	TRBJ1-2	TRBD1	TRBV6-5
CASSRTGTTSGELFF	TGCGCCAGTTCAAGAACCGGGACTACCAGCGGGGAGCTGTTTTTT	.	TRBJ2-2	TRBD2	TRBV10-1
CASKSTGGESDYGYTF	TGTGCCAGTAAGTCGACAGGGGGCGAAAGTGACTATGGCTACACCTTC	.	TRBJ1-2	TRBD1	TRBV19
CATSRDLTIGDVSYEQYF	TGTGCCACCAGCAGAGATCTGACGATCGGCGATGTGTCCTACGAGCAGTACTTC	.	TRBJ2-7	.	TRBV15
CASSQGQGLPNEKLFF	TGCGCCAGCAGCCAAGGACAGGGCTTGCCTAATGAAAAACTGTTTTTT	.	TRBJ1-4	TRBD1	TRBV4-1
CASSWDAPGELFF	TGTGCCAGCAGCTGGGACGCCCCCGGGGAGCTGTTTTTT	.	TRBJ2-2	.	TRBV7-9
CASSPPGQGASNSPLHF	TGTGCCAGCTCACCACCGGGACAGGGGGCCTCTAATTCACCCCTCCACTTT	.	TRBJ1-6	TRBD1	TRBV18